This T cell receptor beta chain was obtained from a study of graft-versus-host responses after intestinal transplantation (dated by TCRdb to about 2021). Turning to the overall study: The transplants that recipients received were multivisceral, liver-intestinal, or isolated intestinal. To identify alloreactive clones, pre-transplant mixed lymphocyte reaction products were sequenced and then compared with unstimulated pre-transplant donor and recipient T cells. The cohort enrolled 20 to 30 intestinal transplant recipients including one retransplant, and a few patients lacking pretransplant specimens were excluded. Samples from a few later patients were sequenced in-house on an Illumina MiSeq with MiXCR processing rather than by the commercial service. A peak of at least 4% donor T cells among recipient peripheral blood mononuclear cells was the definition used for donor T cell macrochimerism. Every recipient was given anti-thymocyte globulin induction, then maintenance tacrolimus and steroids for about three years. Graft-versus-host and host-versus-graft alloreactive T cell clones were tracked in the graft, circulation and bone marrow after intestinal transplantation using bulk TCR-beta CDR3 sequencing. The full study reports these points: GvH clones were found in recipient bone marrow, and some of the GvH clones appeared earlier in ileal mucosa or blood, which is consistent with an intestinal mucosal origin. Conclusions were limited by the relatively low number and heterogeneity of intestinal transplant patients. In the allografts of patients with donor T cell macrochimerism, GvH to HvG T cell clonal ratios were high. Early after transplant, peak levels of circulating GvH clones were found to be associated with declines in HvG clones.

The library was obtained by the immunoSEQ multiplex PCR assay. For most patients, genomic DNA was isolated using the Qiagen DNeasy Blood and Tissue Kit and was shipped frozen to Adaptive Biotechnologies for TCR sequencing. For most patients, high-throughput TCR-beta CDR3 sequencing of genomic DNA was performed by Adaptive Biotechnologies. In the source study's methods: Adaptive's ImmunoSEQ software supplied the TCR sequencing data for more than 15 patients, while MiXCR and VDJtools were used to process a few other patients. To correct CD4 versus CD8 sorting errors, any sequence found in both subsets at a frequency ratio below 5:1 was removed. CDR3 nucleotide sequences shared by donor and recipient were removed because the origin of these sequences could not be assigned. Alloreactive clones required at least 2-fold expansion over unstimulated cells and minimum CFSE-low frequency of 0.002% (template counts) or 0.001% (read counts). Clones were considered mappable if detected in sequenced pre-transplant spleen, lymph node, or MLR CFSE-low populations of the donor or recipient. The cumulative frequency of alloreactive clones was calculated as a percentage of all sequences, weighted by copy number. TCRdb limited this immuneACCESS table to in-frame rearrangements with V and J called. A share of clones is missing; checked studies link under half to unresolved V genes, and the rest is unexplained. V, J and clone size are those of that table, while D and trimming were read from the DNA. The sample records tens of thousands of clones, 80% to 95% of which are singletons. Roughly 0.31% of the sample is taken by the ten largest.

With respect to this clone: There is no known antigen for this receptor. No qualities accompany the bases; no much larger clone lies one base away.

Explained via the paper, the time point label denotes: cells obtained before transplantation from donor or recipient. CD3+CD4+ and CD3+CD8+ populations were FACS-sorted from unstimulated pre-transplant donor and recipient cells taken from spleen or lymph nodes. Trimming costs V 6 bases and J 1 base, and their ends lie 15 bases apart. CDR1 and CDR2 are drawn from the germline V gene: SNHLY, FYNNEI. The cysteine opens and the phenylalanine closes a CDR3 of 15 amino acids. Here the CDR3 DNA is all that survives: 45 bases in frame from base 1. The receptor was derived from a human donor who received an intestinal transplant. Material: unstimulated CD4+ T cells sorted from spleen or lymph node cells, obtained before intestinal transplant. The chain is made from TRBV2 and TRBJ2-5, with TRBD1 perhaps the D gene, on 6 matching bases. The CDR3 amino acid sequence is: CASSARRGFQETQYF. The DNA is as follows: TGTGCCAGCAGCGCCAGAAGGGGGTTCCAAGAGACCCAGTACTTC.